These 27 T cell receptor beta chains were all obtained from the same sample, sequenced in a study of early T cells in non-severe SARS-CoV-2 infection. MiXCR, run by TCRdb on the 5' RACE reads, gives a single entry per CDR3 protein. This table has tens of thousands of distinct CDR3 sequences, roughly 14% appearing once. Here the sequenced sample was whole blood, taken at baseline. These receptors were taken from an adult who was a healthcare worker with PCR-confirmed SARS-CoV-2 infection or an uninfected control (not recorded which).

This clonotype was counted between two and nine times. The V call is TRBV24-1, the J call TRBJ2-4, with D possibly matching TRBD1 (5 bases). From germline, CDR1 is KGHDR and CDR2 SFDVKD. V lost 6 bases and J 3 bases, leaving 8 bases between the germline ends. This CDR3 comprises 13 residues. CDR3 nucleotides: TGTGCCACCAGTCAGGGTAACAAAAACATTCAGTACTTC. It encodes CATSQGNKNIQYF.

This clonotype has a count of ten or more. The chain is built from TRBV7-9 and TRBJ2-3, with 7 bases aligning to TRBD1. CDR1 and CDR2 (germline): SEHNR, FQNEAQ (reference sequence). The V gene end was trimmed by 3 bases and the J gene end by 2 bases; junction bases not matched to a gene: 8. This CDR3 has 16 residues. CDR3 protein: CASSLPTGVDTDTQYF. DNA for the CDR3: TGTGCCAGCAGCTTGCCCACAGGGGTCGACACAGATACGCAGTATTTT.

The CDR3 region has the DNA TGCAGTGCCCCGACCCGACGTAAGGACTACGAGCAGTACTTC. Its translation: CSAPTRRKDYEQYF. This chain connects TRBV20-1 to TRBJ2-7; D call uncertain. V gave up 6 bases and J gave up 3 bases, with 18 bases separating them. Germline CDR1 DFQATT, CDR2 SNEGSKA (reference sequence). There are 14 residues in the CDR3.

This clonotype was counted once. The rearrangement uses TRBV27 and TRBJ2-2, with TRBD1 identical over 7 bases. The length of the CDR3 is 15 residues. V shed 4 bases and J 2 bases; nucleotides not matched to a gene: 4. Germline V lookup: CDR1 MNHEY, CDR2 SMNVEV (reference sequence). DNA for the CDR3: TGTGCCAGCAGTTGGACAGGACGTAACACCGGGGAGCTGTTTTTT. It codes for CASSWTGRNTGELFF.

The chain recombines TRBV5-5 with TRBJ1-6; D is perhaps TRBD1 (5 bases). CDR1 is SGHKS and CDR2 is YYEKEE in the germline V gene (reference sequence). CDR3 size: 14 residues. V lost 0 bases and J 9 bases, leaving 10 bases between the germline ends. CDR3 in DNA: TGTGCCAGCAGCTTGGAGGGGCAAGGTTCACCCCTCCACTTT. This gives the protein CASSLEGQGSPLHF.

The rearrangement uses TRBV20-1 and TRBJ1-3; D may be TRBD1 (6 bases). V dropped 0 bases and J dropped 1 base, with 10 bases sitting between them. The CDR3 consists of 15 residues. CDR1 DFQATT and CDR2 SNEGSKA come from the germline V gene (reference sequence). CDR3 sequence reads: CSARDLQGSGNTIYF. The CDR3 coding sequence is TGCAGTGCTAGAGATCTTCAGGGGTCTGGAAACACCATATATTTT.

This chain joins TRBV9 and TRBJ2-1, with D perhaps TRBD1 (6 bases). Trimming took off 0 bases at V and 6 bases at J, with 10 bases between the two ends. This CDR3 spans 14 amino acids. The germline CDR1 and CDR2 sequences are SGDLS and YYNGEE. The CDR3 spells CASSVGGTSNEQFF. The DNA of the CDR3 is TGTGCCAGCAGCGTAGGAGGGACAAGCAATGAGCAGTTCTTC.

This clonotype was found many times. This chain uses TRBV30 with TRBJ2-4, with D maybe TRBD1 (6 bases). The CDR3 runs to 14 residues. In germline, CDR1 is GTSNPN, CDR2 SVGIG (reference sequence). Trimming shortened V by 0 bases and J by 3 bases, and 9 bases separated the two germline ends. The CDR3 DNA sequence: TGTGCCTGGAGTGTGGGGGCAGGCAAAAACATTCAGTACTTC. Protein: CAWSVGAGKNIQYF.

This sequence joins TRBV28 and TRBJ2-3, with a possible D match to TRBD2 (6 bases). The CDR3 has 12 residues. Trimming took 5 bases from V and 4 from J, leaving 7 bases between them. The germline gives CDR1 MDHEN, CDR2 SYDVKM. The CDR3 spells CASSRRADTQYF. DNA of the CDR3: TGTGCCAGCAGTCGGAGGGCAGATACGCAGTATTTT.

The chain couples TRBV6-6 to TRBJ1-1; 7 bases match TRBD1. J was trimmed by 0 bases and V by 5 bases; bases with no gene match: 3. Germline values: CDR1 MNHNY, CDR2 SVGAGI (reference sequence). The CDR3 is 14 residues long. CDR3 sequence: CASSGGQLNTEAFF. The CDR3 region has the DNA TGTGCCAGCAGTGGGGGACAGTTGAACACTGAAGCTTTCTTT.

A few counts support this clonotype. The CDR3 loop is CASSLTGSINEQFF. The DNA for the CDR3 is TGTGCCAGCAGCTTAACTGGGAGCATCAATGAGCAGTTCTTC. This chain uses TRBV7-3 with TRBJ2-1; maybe TRBD2 (5 bases). Germline V gene sequence: CDR1 SGHTA, CDR2 FQGTGA. V lost 0 bases, J lost 6 bases, and 9 bases lay in between. The CDR3 consists of 14 residues.

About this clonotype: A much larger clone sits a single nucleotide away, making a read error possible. CDR3 bases: TGTGCCAGTGGACAGGGGCCCTACGAGCAGTACTTC. Translating gives CASGQGPYEQYF. The chain employs TRBV21-1 and TRBJ2-7; TRBD1 is taken as the D call from the table, unchecked against the DNA. TRBV21-1 has pseudogene status. This CDR3 comprises 12 residues.

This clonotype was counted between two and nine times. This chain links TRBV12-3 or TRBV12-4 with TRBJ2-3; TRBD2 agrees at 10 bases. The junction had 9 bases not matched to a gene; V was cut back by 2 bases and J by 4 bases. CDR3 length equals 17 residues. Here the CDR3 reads CASSLTPGAGGPDTQYF. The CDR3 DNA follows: TGTGCCAGCAGTTTAACCCCCGGAGCGGGAGGGCCAGATACGCAGTATTTT.

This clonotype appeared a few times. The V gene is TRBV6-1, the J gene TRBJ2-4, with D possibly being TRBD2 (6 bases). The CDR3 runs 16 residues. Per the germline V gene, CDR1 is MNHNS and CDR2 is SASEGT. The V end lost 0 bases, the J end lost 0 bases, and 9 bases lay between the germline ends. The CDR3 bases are TGTGCCAGCAGTGAAGCGGGGAGGATAGCCAAAAACATTCAGTACTTC. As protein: CASSEAGRIAKNIQYF.

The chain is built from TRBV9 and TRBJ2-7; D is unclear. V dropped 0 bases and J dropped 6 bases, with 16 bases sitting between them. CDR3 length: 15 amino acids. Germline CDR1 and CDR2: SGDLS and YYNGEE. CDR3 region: CASSVGSTSASEQYF. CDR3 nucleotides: TGTGCCAGCAGCGTAGGAAGTACTTCAGCGTCCGAGCAGTACTTC.

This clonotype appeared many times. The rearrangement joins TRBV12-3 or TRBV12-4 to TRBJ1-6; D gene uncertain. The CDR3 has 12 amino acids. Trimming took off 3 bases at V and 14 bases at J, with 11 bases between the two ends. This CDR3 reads CASSLTERALHF. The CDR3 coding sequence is TGTGCCAGCAGTTTGACGGAAAGGGCCCTCCACTTT.

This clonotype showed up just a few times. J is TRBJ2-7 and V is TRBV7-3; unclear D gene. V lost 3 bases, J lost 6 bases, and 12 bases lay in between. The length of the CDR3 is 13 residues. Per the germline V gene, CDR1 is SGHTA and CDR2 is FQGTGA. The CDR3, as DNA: TGTGCCAGCAGCTTGACTGCCCAGCGCGAGCAGTACTTC. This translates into CASSLTAQREQYF.

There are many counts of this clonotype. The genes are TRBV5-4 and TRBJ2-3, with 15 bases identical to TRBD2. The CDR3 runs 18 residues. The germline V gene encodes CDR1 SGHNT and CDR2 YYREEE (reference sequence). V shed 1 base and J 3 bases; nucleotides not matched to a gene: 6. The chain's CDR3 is CASSLLGLAGGGTDTQYF. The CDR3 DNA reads TGTGCCAGCAGCTTGTTGGGACTAGCGGGAGGAGGTACAGATACGCAGTATTTT.

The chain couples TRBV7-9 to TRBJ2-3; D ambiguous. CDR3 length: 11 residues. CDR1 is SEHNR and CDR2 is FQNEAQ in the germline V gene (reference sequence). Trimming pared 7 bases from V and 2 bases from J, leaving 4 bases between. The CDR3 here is CASTHTDTQYF. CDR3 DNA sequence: TGTGCCAGCACTCACACAGATACGCAGTATTTT.

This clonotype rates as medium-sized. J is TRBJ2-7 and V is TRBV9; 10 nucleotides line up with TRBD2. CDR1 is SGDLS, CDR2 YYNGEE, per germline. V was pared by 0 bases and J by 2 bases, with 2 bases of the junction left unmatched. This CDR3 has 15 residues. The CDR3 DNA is TGTGCCAGCAGCGTAGGTAGCGGGGGGACCTACGAGCAGTACTTC. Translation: CASSVGSGGTYEQYF.

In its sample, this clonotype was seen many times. This CDR3 is CASSFFAGKYQETQYF. In nucleotides, the CDR3 is TGTGCCAGCTCATTTTTTGCAGGAAAGTACCAAGAGACCCAGTACTTC. The rearrangement links TRBV18 to TRBJ2-5; no firm D call. The CDR3 is made up of 16 amino acids. The germline gives CDR1 KGHSH, CDR2 LQKENI. Trimming left V 5 bases short and J 0 bases short, with 16 bases between.

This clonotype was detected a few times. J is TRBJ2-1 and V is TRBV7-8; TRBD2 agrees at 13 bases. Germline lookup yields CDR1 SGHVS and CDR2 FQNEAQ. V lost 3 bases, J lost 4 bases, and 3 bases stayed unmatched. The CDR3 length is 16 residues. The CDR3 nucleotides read TGTGCCAGCAGCTTCCGGACTAGCGGGAGATACAATGAGCAGTTCTTC. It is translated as CASSFRTSGRYNEQFF.

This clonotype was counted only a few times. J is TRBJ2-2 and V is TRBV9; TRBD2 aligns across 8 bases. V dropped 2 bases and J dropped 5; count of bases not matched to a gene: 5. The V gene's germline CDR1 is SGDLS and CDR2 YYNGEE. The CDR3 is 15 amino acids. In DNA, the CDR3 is TGTGCCAGCAGCGTCTTAGCGGGATCTACCGGGGAGCTGTTTTTT. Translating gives CASSVLAGSTGELFF. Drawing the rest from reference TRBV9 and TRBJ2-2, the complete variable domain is DSGVTQTPKHLITATGQRVTLRCSPRSGDLSVYWYQQSLDQGLQFLIQYYNGEERAKGNILERFSAQQFPDLHSELNLSSLELGDSALYFCASSVLAGSTGELFFGEGSRLTVL.

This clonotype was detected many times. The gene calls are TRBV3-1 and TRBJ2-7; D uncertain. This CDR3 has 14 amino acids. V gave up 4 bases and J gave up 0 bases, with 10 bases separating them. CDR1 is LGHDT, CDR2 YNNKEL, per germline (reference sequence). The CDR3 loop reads CASSPDPHSYEQYF. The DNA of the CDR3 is TGTGCCAGCAGCCCCGACCCTCACTCCTACGAGCAGTACTTC.

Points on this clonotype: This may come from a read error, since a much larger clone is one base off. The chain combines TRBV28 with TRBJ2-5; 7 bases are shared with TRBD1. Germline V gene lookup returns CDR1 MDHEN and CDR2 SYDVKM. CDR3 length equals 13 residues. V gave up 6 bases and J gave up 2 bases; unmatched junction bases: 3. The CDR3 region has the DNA TGTGCCAGCAGACCGGGACAGCAAGAGACCCAGTACTTC. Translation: CASRPGQQETQYF.

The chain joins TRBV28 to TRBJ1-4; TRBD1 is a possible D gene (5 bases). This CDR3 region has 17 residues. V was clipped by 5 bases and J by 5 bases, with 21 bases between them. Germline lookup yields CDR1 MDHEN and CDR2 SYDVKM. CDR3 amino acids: CASSPLGSGGENEKLFF. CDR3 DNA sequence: TGTGCCAGCAGTCCCCTAGGGTCCGGGGGGGAGAATGAAAAACTGTTTTTT.

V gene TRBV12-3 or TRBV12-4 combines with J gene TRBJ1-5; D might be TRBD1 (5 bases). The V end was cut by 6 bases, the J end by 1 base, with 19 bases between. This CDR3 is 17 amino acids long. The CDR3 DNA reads TGTGCCAGCAGGTCGGGGGGGATCGGGAGGAGCAATCAGCCCCAGCATTTT. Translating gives CASRSGGIGRSNQPQHF.